What follows describes a single T cell receptor (beta chain). The antigen remains unidentified. The data are from a study of cytomegalovirus exposure and HLA in healthy donors. Findings of the study overall: A classifier reportedly called cytomegalovirus status with high sensitivity and specificity. Rare TCR sequences dominated, though some public TCRs recurred in many donors. Later, an analysis found that TCR clusters from the first cohort tended to co-occur in the roughly 110 validation repertoires.

Measured with immunoSEQ multiplex PCR; TCRdb has only the in-frame clones, and not every one. The sample carries under 150,000 clones, approximately 84% recorded once. The donors formed part of the approximately 120-subject validation cohort, distinct from the 666-subject first cohort. Germline V CDR1 and CDR2: MNHEY, SMNVEV (reference sequence). The CDR3 is 17 amino acids. J lost 0 bases, V lost 0 bases, and 4 bases had no gene match. This chain connects TRBV27 to TRBJ2-4, with TRBD1 matching over 8 bases. The sequencing sample was made of PBMCs. This receptor was taken from a woman younger than 45 in good health and CMV-seronegative. The CDR3 DNA reads TGTGCCAGCAGTTTATCGCAGGGGGCACTAGCCAAAAACATTCAGTACTTC. Protein sequence: CASSLSQGALAKNIQYF.